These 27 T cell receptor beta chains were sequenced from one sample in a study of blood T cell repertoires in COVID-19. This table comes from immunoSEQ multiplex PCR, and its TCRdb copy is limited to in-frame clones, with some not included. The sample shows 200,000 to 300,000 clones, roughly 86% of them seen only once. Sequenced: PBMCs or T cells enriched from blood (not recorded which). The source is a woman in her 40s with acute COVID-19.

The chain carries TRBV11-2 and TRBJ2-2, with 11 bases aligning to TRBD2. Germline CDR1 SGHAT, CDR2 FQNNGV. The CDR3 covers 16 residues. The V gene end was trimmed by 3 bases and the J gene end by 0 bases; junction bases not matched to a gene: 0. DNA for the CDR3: TGTGCCAGCAGCTTGACTAGCGGGACGAACACCGGGGAGCTGTTTTTT. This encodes CASSLTSGTNTGELFF.

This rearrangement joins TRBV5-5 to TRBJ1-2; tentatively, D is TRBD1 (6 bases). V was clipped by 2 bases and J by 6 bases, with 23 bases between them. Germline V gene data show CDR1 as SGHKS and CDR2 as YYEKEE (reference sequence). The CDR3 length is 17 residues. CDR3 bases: TGTGCCAGCAGCTTCGGAGAAAACAGGGAATTTATGGATGGCTACACCTTC. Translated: CASSFGENREFMDGYTF.

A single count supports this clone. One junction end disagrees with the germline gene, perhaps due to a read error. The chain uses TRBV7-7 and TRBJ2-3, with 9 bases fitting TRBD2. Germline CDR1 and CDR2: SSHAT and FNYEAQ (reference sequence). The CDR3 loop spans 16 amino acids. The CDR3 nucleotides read TGTGCTAGCAGCCCATGGGCGGGGGGGCGCACAGATACGCAGTATTTT. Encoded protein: CASSPWAGGRTDTQYF.

CDR3 sequence reads: CASSLLGVPEQFF. The CDR3 DNA reads as TGTGCCAGCAGTTTACTCGGGGTGCCTGAGCAGTTCTTC. The chain links TRBV27 to TRBJ2-1; perhaps TRBD2 as D (5 bases). Germline CDR1 reads MNHEY; CDR2 reads SMNVEV (reference sequence). CDR3 length: 13 amino acids. The V end was cut by 2 bases, the J end by 9 bases, with 11 bases between.

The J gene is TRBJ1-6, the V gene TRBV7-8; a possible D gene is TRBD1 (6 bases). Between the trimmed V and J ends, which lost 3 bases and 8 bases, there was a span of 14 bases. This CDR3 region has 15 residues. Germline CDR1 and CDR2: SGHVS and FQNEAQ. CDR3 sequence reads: CASSFHRVFDSPLHF. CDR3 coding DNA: TGTGCCAGCAGCTTCCACAGGGTTTTCGATTCACCCCTCCACTTT. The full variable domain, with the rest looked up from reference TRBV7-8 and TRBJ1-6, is GAGVSQSPRYKVAKRGQDVALRCDPISGHVSLFWYQQALGQGPEFLTYFQNEAQLDKSGLPSDRFFAERPEGSVSTLKIQRTQQEDSAVYLCASSFHRVFDSPLHFGNGTRLTVT.

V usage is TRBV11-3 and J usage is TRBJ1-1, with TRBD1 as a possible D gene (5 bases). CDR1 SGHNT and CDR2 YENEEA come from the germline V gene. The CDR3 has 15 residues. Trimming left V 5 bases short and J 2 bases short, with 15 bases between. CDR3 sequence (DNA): TGTGCCAGCAGCCAAGCTCACCAGGGAAACACTGAAGCTTTCTTT. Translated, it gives CASSQAHQGNTEAFF.

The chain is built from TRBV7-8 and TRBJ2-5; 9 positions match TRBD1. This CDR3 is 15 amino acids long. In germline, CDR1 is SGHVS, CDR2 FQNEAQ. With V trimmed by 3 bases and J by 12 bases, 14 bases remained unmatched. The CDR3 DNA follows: TGTGCCAGCAGCTTGGTCGCGGGACAGGGAGGTTCGAAGTACTTC. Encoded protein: CASSLVAGQGGSKYF.

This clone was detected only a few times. Written as DNA, the CDR3 is TGTGCCAGTAGTATAGATTCGGCGACTAGCGGAGACACAGATACGCAGTATTTT. Its translation: CASSIDSATSGDTDTQYF. The chain has TRBV19 and TRBJ2-3; 9 positions match TRBD2. The CDR3 has 18 amino acids. Germline CDR1 LNHDA, CDR2 SQIVND (reference sequence). V lost 0 bases and J lost 2; bases outside the gene matches: 9.

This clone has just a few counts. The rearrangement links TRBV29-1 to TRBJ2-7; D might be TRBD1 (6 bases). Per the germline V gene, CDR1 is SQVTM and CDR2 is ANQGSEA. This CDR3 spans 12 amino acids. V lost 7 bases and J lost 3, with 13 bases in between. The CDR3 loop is CSAADRIYEQYF. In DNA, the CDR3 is TGCAGCGCTGCAGACAGGATCTACGAGCAGTACTTC.

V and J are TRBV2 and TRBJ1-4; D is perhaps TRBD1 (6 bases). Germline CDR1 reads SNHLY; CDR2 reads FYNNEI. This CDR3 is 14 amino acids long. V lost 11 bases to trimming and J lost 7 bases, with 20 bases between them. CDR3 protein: CAVPLVGAGEKLFF. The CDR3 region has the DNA TGTGCCGTCCCCCTCGTGGGGGCGGGTGAAAAACTGTTTTTT.

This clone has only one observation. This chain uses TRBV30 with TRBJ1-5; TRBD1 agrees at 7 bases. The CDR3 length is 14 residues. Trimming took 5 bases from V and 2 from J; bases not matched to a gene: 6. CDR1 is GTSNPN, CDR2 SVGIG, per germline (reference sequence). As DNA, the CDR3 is TGTGCCTGGGAAGACAGGGCGGGCAATCAGCCCCAGCATTTT. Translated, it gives CAWEDRAGNQPQHF. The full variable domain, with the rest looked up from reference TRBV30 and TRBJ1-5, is SQTIHQWPATLVQPVGSPLSLECTVEGTSNPNLYWYRQAAGRGLQLLFYSVGIGQISSEVPQNLSASRPQDRQFILSSKKLLLSDSGFYLCAWEDRAGNQPQHFGDGTRLSIL.

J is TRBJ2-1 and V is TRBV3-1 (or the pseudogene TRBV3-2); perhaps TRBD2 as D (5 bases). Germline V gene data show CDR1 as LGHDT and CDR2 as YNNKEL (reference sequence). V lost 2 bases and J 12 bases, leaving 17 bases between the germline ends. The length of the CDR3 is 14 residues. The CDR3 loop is CASSQPWLAEGQFF. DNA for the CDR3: TGTGCCAGCAGCCAACCGTGGCTAGCTGAGGGGCAGTTCTTC.

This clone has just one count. In DNA, the CDR3 is TGTGCCAGCAGTTACTCGAGTCTAGCGGGAGTTGGGGTCCAAGAGACCCAGTACTTC. It is translated as CASSYSSLAGVGVQETQYF. The chain uses TRBV6-2 or TRBV6-3 and TRBJ2-5, with TRBD2 identical over 10 bases. With V trimmed by 0 bases and J by 1 base, 11 bases remained unmatched. Germline CDR1 and CDR2: MNHEY and SVGEGT. The CDR3 runs to 19 residues.

CDR3 sequence: CASTRRRGAGGYREQYF. The CDR3 bases are TGTGCCAGCACTCGCCGAAGGGGGGCGGGAGGTTATCGGGAGCAGTACTTC. J is TRBJ2-7 and V is TRBV11-2; 8 bases match TRBD2. The germline V gene encodes CDR1 SGHAT and CDR2 FQNNGV. V lost 7 bases to trimming and J lost 7 bases; unmatched junction nucleotides: 21. The CDR3 runs to 17 residues.

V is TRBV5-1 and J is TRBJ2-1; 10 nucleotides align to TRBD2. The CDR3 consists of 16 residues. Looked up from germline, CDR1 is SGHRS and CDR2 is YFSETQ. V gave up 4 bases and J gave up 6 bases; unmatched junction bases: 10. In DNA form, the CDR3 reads TGCGCCAGCAGCCTAGAATTAGCGGGAGGCCCCAATGAGCAGTTCTTC. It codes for CASSLELAGGPNEQFF.

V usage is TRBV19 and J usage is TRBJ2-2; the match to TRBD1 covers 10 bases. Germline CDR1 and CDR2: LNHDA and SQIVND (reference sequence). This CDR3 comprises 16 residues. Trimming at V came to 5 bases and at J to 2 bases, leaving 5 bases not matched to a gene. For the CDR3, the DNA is TGTGCCAGTAGTCCCGGGACAGGGGCCAACACCGGGGAGCTGTTTTTT. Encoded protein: CASSPGTGANTGELFF.

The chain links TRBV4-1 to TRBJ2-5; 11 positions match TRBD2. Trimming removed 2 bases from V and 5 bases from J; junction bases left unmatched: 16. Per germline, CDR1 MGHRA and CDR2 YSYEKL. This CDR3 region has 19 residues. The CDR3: CASSQRLGTSGDLGETQYF. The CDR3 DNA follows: TGCGCCAGCAGCCAAAGGCTTGGGACTAGCGGCGACCTAGGGGAGACCCAGTACTTC.

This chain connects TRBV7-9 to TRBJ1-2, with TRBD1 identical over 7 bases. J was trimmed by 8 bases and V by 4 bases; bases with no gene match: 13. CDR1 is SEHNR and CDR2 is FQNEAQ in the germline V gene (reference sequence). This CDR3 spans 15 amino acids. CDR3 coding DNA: TGTGCCAGCAGCTCGAAAGACAGGGAAAACCACGGCTACACCTTC. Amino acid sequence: CASSSKDRENHGYTF.

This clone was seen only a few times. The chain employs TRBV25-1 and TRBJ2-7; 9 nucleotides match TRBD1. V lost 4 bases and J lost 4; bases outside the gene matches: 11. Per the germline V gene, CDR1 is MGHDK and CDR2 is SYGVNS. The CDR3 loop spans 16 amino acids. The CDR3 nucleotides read TGTGCCAGCAGTGGACGAGGGGACAGGGAAGAATACGAGCAGTACTTC. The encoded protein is CASSGRGDREEYEQYF.

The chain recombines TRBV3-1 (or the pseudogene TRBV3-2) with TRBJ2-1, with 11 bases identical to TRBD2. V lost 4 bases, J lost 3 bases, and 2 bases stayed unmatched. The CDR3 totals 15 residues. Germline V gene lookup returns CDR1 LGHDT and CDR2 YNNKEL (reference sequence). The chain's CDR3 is CASSRGLADYNEQFF. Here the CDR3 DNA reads TGTGCCAGCAGCCGGGGACTAGCGGACTACAATGAGCAGTTCTTC.

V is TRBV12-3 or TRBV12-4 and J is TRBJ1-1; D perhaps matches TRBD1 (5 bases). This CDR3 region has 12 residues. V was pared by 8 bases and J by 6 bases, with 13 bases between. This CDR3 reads CASSGGGPEAFF. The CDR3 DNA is TGTGCCAGCTCTGGGGGAGGACCTGAAGCTTTCTTT.

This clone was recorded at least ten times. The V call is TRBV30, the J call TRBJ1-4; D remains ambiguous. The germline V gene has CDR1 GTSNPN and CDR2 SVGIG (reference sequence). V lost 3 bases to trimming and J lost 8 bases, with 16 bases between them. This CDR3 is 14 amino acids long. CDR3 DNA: TGTGCCTGGAGATTGGAAAGGCGCGGAGAAAAACTGTTTTTT. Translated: CAWRLERRGEKLFF.

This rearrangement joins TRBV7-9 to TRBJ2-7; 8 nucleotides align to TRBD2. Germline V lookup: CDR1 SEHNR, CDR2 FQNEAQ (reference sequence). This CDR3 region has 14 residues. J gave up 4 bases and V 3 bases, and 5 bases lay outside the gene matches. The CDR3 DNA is TGTGCCAGCAGCTTTAGCGGGGAGGGGTACGAGCAGTACTTC. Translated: CASSFSGEGYEQYF.

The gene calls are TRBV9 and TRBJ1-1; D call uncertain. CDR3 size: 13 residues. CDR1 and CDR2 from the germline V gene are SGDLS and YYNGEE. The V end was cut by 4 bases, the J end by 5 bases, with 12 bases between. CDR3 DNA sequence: TGTGCCAGCAGCCCCGAGGGAGGGACTGAAGCTTTCTTT. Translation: CASSPEGGTEAFF.

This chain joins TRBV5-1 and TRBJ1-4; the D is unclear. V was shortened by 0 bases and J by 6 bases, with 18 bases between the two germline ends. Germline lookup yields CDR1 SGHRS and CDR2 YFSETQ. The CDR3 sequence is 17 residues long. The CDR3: CASSLAPVAGGDEKLFF. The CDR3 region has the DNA TGCGCCAGCAGCTTGGCGCCAGTGGCGGGCGGGGATGAAAAACTGTTTTTT.

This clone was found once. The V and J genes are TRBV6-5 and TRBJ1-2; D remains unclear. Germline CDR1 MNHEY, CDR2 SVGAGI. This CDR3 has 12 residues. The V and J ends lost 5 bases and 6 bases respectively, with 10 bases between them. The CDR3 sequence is CASSHQTDGYTF. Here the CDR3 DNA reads TGTGCCAGCAGTCACCAAACGGATGGCTACACCTTC.

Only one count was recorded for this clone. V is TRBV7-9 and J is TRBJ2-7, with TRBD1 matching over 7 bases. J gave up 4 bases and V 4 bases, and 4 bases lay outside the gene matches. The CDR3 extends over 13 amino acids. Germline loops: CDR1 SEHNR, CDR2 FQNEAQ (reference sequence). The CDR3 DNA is TGTGCCAGCAGCTATACAGGGGAGTACGAGCAGTACTTC. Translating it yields CASSYTGEYEQYF.